Only a few counts were recorded for the clone carrying this T cell receptor beta chain. The sample originates from a study of T cells in Graves' hyperthyroidism and ophthalmopathy. Study in general: Upon initial diagnosis and before any treatment, peripheral blood was collected.

The study defined stable Graves' hyperthyroidism as no ophthalmopathy progression within 18 months. CDR3 length equals 17 residues. Germline V gives CDR1 SGHRS, CDR2 YFSETQ. The V end was cut by 0 bases, the J end by 5 bases, with 18 bases between. TCR beta CDR3 regions were amplified from RNA. The HTBI primer set drove a first-round RT-PCR of the TCR CDR3. One entry per CDR3 protein results from TCRdb running MiXCR on the multiplex PCR reads. The repertoire holds a few hundred thousand distinct CDR3 sequences, 14% to 15% seen once, with about 33% in the top ten. The gene calls are TRBV5-1 and TRBJ2-1; a possible D gene is TRBD2 (6 bases). The specimen sequenced was blood. The receptor was isolated from a woman aged 25 to 45 with Graves' hyperthyroidism. The CDR3 DNA follows: TGCGCCAGCAGCTTGGAGGCCCTTACTAGCCGGAACAATGAGCAGTTCTTC. Protein: CASSLEALTSRNNEQFF.